The present T cell receptor beta chain was sequenced within a study of T cell repertoires in cytomegalovirus infection. The CDR3 loop spans 14 amino acids. Germline CDR1 reads DFQATT; CDR2 reads SNEGSKA (reference sequence). After removal of 5 bases from V and 6 bases from J, the junction contained 8 bases not matched to a gene. Each CDR3 protein is one row after TCRdb ran MiXCR on the reads. This sample has around 350,000 distinct CDR3 sequences, with about a sixth found just once. This clonotype occurred a few times. Its antigen remains unknown. The study's findings and limits: HLA-C-restricted TCR beta clonotypes specific for CMV led the ex vivo response. CMV carriers with the relevant HLA were identified by cumulative public TCR beta family frequency.

Specimen: PBMCs. This clonotype was sampled from a human donor in good health (CMV status not recorded). Some clones in this sample may be carry-over from other donors' samples. The genes are TRBV20-1 and TRBJ2-1; 9 bases line up with TRBD2. CDR3 sequence: CSAQREAFSNEQFF. DNA for the CDR3: TGCAGTGCTCAGCGGGAGGCGTTCTCCAATGAGCAGTTCTTC.